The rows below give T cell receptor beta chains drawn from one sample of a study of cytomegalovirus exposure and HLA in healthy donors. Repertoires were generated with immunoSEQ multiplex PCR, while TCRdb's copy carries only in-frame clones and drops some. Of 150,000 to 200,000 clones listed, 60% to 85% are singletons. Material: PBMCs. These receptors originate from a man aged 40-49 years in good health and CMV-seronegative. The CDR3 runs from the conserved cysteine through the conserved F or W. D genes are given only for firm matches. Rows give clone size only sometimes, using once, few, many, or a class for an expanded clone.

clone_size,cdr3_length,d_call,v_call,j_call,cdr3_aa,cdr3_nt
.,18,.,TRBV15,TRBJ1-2,CATSRVAVVRGGNYGYTF,TGTGCCACCAGCAGAGTGGCGGTAGTTAGGGGTGGGAACTATGGCTACACCTTC
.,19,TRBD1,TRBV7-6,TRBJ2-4,CASRFRGGDREYGKNIQYF,TGTGCCAGCAGATTTAGAGGGGGAGACAGGGAATACGGCAAAAACATTCAGTACTTC
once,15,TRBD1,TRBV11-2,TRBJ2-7,CASSSRQGRTHEQYF,TGTGCCAGCAGCTCAAGACAGGGGAGGACCCACGAGCAGTACTTC
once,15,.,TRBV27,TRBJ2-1,CASSPRDGSYNEQFF,TGTGCCAGCAGTCCGCGGGACGGGAGTTACAATGAGCAGTTCTTC
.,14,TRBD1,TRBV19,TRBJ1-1,CASSPGQGYTEAFF,TGTGCCAGTAGTCCCGGACAGGGTTATACTGAAGCTTTCTTT
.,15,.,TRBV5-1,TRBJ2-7,CASSPRTQTPYEQYF,TGCGCCAGCAGCCCGAGGACACAAACCCCCTACGAGCAGTACTTC
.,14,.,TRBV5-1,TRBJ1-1,CASSFRPSGTEAFF,TGCGCCAGCAGCTTTCGTCCCTCCGGCACTGAAGCTTTCTTT
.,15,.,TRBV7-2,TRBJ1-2,CASSLGPSGPYGYTF,TGTGCCAGCAGCCTAGGACCTAGCGGGCCCTATGGCTACACCTTC
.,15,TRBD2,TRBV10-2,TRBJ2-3,CASSTSGGDMDTQYF,TGCGCCAGCAGCACTAGCGGGGGTGACATGGATACGCAGTATTTT
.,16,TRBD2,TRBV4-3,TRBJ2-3,CASSPRGGQRTDTQYF,TGCGCCAGCAGCCCCCGGGGGGGCCAACGCACAGATACGCAGTATTTT
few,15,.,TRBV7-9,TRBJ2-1,CASRGLRDSYNEQFF,TGTGCCAGCAGAGGCCTCCGGGACTCATACAATGAGCAGTTCTTC
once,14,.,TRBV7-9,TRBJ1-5,CASSFDGTGQPQHF,TGTGCCAGCAGCTTCGACGGAACGGGACAGCCCCAGCATTTT
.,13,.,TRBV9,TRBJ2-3,CASSVGAPDTQYF,TGTGCCAGCAGCGTAGGGGCCCCAGATACGCAGTATTTT
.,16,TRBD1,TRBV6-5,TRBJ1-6,CASSYTGTADNSPLHF,TGTGCCAGCAGTTATACCGGGACAGCTGATAATTCACCCCTCCACTTT
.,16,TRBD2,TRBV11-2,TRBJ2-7,CASSPPGLAAYYEQYF,TGTGCCAGCAGCCCGCCGGGACTAGCGGCCTACTACGAGCAGTACTTC
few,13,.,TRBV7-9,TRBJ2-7,CASSLGGPYEQYF,TGTGCCAGCAGCTTAGGCGGCCCCTACGAGCAGTACTTC
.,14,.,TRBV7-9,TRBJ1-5,CASSLGTGDQPQHF,TGTGCCAGCAGCTTAGGGACGGGAGATCAGCCCCAGCATTTT
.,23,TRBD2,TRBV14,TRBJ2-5,CASSQDRWRLPELAGYNKETQYF,TGTGCCAGCAGCCAAGACAGATGGCGACTACCCGAGCTAGCGGGATATAACAAAGAGACCCAGTACTTC
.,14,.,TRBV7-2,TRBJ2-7,CASSFRDIPYEQYF,TGTGCCAGCAGCTTCCGGGACATCCCCTACGAGCAGTACTTC
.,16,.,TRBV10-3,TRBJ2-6,CAISEWGGTGANVLTF,TGTGCCATCAGTGAGTGGGGCGGGACTGGGGCCAACGTCCTGACTTTC
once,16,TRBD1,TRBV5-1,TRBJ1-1,CASKRQQGATNTEAFF,TGCGCCAGCAAACGACAACAGGGGGCCACGAACACTGAAGCTTTCTTT
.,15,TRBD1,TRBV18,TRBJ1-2,CASSPSRDRGNGYTF,TGTGCCAGCTCACCATCCCGGGACAGGGGGAACGGCTACACCTTC
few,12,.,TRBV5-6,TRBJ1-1,CASSWGLAEAFF,TGTGCCAGCAGCTGGGGGCTGGCGGAAGCTTTCTTT
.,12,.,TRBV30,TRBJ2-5,CAWSVQRKTQYF,TGTGCCTGGAGTGTGCAGAGGAAGACCCAGTACTTC
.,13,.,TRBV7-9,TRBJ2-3,CASSQGTPDTQYF,TGTGCCAGCAGTCAGGGGACCCCAGATACGCAGTATTTT
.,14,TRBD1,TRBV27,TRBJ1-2,CASSPGGLGYGYTF,TGTGCCAGCAGTCCAGGGGGATTGGGCTATGGCTACACCTTC
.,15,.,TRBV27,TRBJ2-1,CASSYGPTSGNEQFF,TGTGCCAGCAGTTATGGGCCCACAAGCGGCAATGAGCAGTTCTTC
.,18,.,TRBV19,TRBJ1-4,CASSISWRGFATNEKLFF,TGTGCCAGTAGTATAAGCTGGAGGGGATTTGCAACTAATGAAAAACTGTTTTTT
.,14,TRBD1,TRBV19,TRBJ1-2,CASSIGTGVYGYTF,TGTGCCAGTAGTATAGGGACAGGAGTCTATGGCTACACCTTC
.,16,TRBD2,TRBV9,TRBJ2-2,CASSLGTSRYTGELFF,TGTGCCAGCAGCCTCGGGACTAGCAGGTACACCGGGGAGCTGTTTTTT
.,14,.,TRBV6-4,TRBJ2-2,CASSAQYNTGELFF,TGTGCCAGCAGTGCTCAGTATAACACCGGGGAGCTGTTTTTT
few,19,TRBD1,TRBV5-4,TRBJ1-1,CASSGGGTGAAQWDTEAFF,TGTGCCAGCAGCGGGGGAGGGACAGGGGCTGCCCAATGGGACACTGAAGCTTTCTTT
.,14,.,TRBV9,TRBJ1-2,CASSVEQGARGYTF,TGTGCCAGCAGCGTCGAACAGGGTGCTCGTGGCTACACCTTC
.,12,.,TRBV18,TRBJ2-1,CASSPGGIEQFF,TGTGCCAGCTCACCAGGCGGTATTGAGCAGTTCTTC
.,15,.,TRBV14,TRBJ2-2,CASSQEYGSTGELFF,TGTGCCAGCAGCCAAGAGTACGGTTCCACCGGGGAGCTGTTTTTT
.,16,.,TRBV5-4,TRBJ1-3,CASSLGPPKSGNTIYF,TGTGCCAGCAGCTTGGGGCCCCCGAAGTCTGGAAACACCATATATTTT
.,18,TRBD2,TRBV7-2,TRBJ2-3,CASSLTGRGLAGRDTQYF,TGTGCCAGCAGCTTAACAGGGAGGGGTCTAGCGGGGCGGGATACGCAGTATTTT
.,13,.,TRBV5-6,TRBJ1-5,CASSLRGAQPQHF,TGTGCCAGCAGCTTGCGGGGGGCTCAGCCCCAGCATTTT
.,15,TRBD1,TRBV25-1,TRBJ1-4,CASSEEGQGHEKLFF,TGTGCCAGCAGTGAAGAGGGACAGGGGCATGAAAAACTGTTTTTT
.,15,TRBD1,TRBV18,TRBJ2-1,CASSLRQGYLDEQFF,TGTGCCAGCTCCCTTCGACAGGGGTATTTGGATGAGCAGTTCTTC
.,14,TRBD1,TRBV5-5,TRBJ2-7,CATGDRGFSYEQYF,TGTGCCACCGGAGACAGGGGGTTTTCCTACGAGCAGTACTTC
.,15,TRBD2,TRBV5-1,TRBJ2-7,CASSFLAGLSYEQYF,TGCGCCAGCAGCTTTCTAGCGGGTCTCTCCTACGAGCAGTACTTC
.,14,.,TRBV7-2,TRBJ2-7,CASSPGSIFYEQYF,TGTGCCAGCAGTCCAGGGTCCATCTTTTACGAGCAGTACTTC
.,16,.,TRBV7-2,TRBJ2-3,CASSLAYYQRTDTQYF,TGTGCCAGCAGCTTAGCCTACTACCAACGCACAGATACGCAGTATTTT
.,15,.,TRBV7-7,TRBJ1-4,CASSPGGAEDEKLFF,TGTGCCAGCAGCCCTGGGGGGGCTGAGGATGAAAAACTGTTTTTT
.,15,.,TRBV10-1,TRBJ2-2,CASSESRANTGELFF,TGCGCCAGCAGTGAGTCCAGGGCCAACACCGGGGAGCTGTTTTTT
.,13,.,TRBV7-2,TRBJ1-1,CASSSQSGTEAFF,TGTGCCAGCAGCTCCCAATCGGGCACTGAAGCTTTCTTT
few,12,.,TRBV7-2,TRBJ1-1,CASSPHQGLAFF,TGTGCCAGCAGCCCCCACCAGGGTTTAGCTTTCTTT
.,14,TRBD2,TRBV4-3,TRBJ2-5,CASSPGGPGETQYF,TGCGCCAGCAGCCCGGGGGGGCCCGGGGAGACCCAGTACTTC
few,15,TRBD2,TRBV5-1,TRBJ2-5,CASSFSGGGLETQYF,TGCGCCAGCAGCTTTTCGGGAGGCGGGTTGGAGACCCAGTACTTC
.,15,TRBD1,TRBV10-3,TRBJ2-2,CAITQLQGPTGELFF,TGTGCCATCACTCAACTACAGGGGCCCACCGGGGAGCTGTTTTTT
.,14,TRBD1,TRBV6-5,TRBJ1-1,CASSRDRGATEAFF,TGTGCCAGCAGTAGGGACAGGGGCGCAACTGAAGCTTTCTTT
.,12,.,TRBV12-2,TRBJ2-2,CASRSDTGELFF,TGTGCAAGTCGCTCCGACACCGGGGAGCTGTTTTTT
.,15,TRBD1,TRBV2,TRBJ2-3,CASRAGTGGTDTQYF,TGTGCCAGCAGGGCCGGGACAGGGGGTACAGATACGCAGTATTTT
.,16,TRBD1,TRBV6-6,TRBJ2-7,CASSQRTGTGYNEQYF,TGTGCCAGCAGTCAGAGGACCGGGACAGGGTATAACGAGCAGTACTTC
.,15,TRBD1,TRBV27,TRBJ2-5,CASSSISGGRETQYF,TGTGCCAGCAGTTCCATCTCAGGGGGCAGGGAGACCCAGTACTTC
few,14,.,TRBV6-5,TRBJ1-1,CASSYSGGNTEAFF,TGTGCCAGCAGTTACTCGGGGGGGAACACTGAAGCTTTCTTT
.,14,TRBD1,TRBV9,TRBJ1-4,CASSVTGDNEKLFF,TGTGCCAGCAGCGTTACAGGGGATAATGAAAAACTGTTTTTT
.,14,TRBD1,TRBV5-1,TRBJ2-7,CASSRTGSSDEQYF,TGCGCCAGCAGCCGGACAGGGTCCTCCGACGAGCAGTACTTC